Listed below are T cell receptor beta chains from one sample, sequenced in a study of T cells in Graves' hyperthyroidism and ophthalmopathy. TCRdb fed the multiplex PCR reads into MiXCR, producing one record per CDR3 protein. The sample has roughly 700,000 distinct CDR3 sequences; roughly a third are singletons. The sequenced material came from blood. Receptor source: a woman aged 40 to 50 with Graves' hyperthyroidism. The CDR3 runs from the conserved cysteine through the conserved F or W. The order of the fields is V gene, J gene, clone size, D gene, CDR3 protein, CDR3 DNA. The D gene is left open where the match is weak. Not every row has a clone size; where given, it reads once, few, many or a size class.

TRBV6-6	TRBJ1-5	.	TRBD1	CASTPDRGIFSNQPQHF	TGTGCCAGCACCCCGGACAGGGGAATATTCAGCAATCAGCCCCAGCATTTT
TRBV6-5	TRBJ2-7	few	TRBD1	CASSYDRVVEQYF	TGTGCCAGCAGCTACGACAGGGTGGTCGAGCAGTACTTC
TRBV12-3/TRBV12-4	TRBJ1-2	many	TRBD1	CASARDRVGYTF	TGTGCCAGTGCCCGGGACAGGGTTGGCTACACCTTC
TRBV6-5	TRBJ2-1	.	.	CASRLGASNEQFF	TGTGCCAGCAGGTTAGGAGCGAGCAATGAGCAGTTCTTC
TRBV20-1	TRBJ1-2	.	TRBD1	CSASPGQGFQYGYTF	TGCAGTGCTAGCCCGGGACAGGGTTTTCAGTATGGCTACACCTTC
TRBV12-3/TRBV12-4	TRBJ1-1	few	.	CASTMTRGAPEAFF	TGTGCCAGCACCATGACACGTGGGGCCCCCGAAGCTTTCTTT
TRBV7-2	TRBJ1-5	.	.	CASSLHRLNQPQHF	TGTGCCAGCAGCTTACACAGGCTCAATCAGCCCCAGCATTTT
TRBV19	TRBJ1-1	many	.	CASSIRGTMNTEAFF	TGTGCCAGTAGTATACGGGGTACCATGAACACTGAAGCTTTCTTT
TRBV29-1	TRBJ2-2	.	TRBD2	CSVVAGGPVGELFF	TGCAGCGTGGTAGCGGGAGGGCCGGTCGGGGAGCTGTTTTTT
TRBV7-6	TRBJ1-4	.	.	CASSQDPTRGEKLFF	TGCGCCAGCAGCCAAGACCCGACCCGGGGGGAAAAACTGTTTTTT
TRBV7-2	TRBJ2-5	.	TRBD2	CASSARGTSGGQETQYF	TGTGCCAGCAGCGCCCGAGGGACTAGCGGGGGGCAAGAGACCCAGTACTTC
TRBV6-6	TRBJ2-7	few	.	CASSYARPPWVQYF	TGTGCCAGCAGTTACGCCAGGCCCCCCTGGGTGCAGTACTTC
TRBV2	TRBJ1-5	.	.	CASRTRDSSNQPQHF	TGTGCCAGCAGAACCCGGGATTCTAGCAATCAGCCCCAGCATTTT
TRBV3-1	TRBJ1-3	few	.	CASGFRGSTIYF	TGTGCCAGCGGGTTTCGAGGAAGCACCATATATTTT
TRBV29-1	TRBJ1-1	many	.	CSVDRAGGPEAFF	TGCAGCGTTGACAGGGCCGGGGGCCCTGAAGCTTTCTTT
TRBV6-1	TRBJ1-1	.	.	CASSEVRNTEAFF	TGTGCCAGCAGTGAAGTCCGGAACACTGAAGCTTTCTTT
TRBV7-2	TRBJ1-5	.	.	CASSATGRSNQPQHF	TGTGCCAGCAGTGCTACAGGGCGTAGCAATCAGCCCCAGCATTTT
TRBV5-4	TRBJ2-5	few	TRBD2	CASSGGLAGAQYF	TGTGCCAGCAGCGGGGGACTAGCGGGGGCCCAGTACTTC
TRBV29-1	TRBJ2-2	few	.	CSWTANTGELFF	TGCAGCTGGACAGCGAACACCGGGGAGCTGTTTTTT
TRBV10-3	TRBJ2-3	.	.	CAISEGRLTDTQYF	TGTGCCATCAGTGAAGGGCGTCTCACAGATACGCAGTATTTT
TRBV25-1	TRBJ1-3	.	TRBD1	CASSGTGRGTGNTIYF	TGTGCCAGCAGCGGGACAGGCCGGGGGACTGGAAACACCATATATTTT
TRBV29-1	TRBJ2-7	.	.	CSVERGDFYEQYF	TGCAGCGTTGAAAGGGGTGACTTCTACGAGCAGTACTTC
TRBV20-1	TRBJ2-6	.	.	CSARGHSGANVLTF	TGCAGTGCTAGAGGACACTCTGGGGCCAACGTCCTGACTTTC